This TCR beta chain originates from a study of cytomegalovirus exposure and HLA in healthy donors. Study at large: A prior analysis found about 120 million unique TCR beta sequences from 170 million or so T cells. Ancestry clustering placed roughly four fifths of roughly 410 genotyped donors in the Caucasian-associated cluster.

The CDR3 spans 13 residues. V lost 6 bases, J lost 5 bases, and 14 bases lay in between. The germline V gene encodes CDR1 SGDLS and CDR2 YYNGEE. This clone was detected only a few times. Its antigen is unknown. Findings and caveats of the study: For presence/absence analyses, sequencing depth was assumed to be roughly uniform across donors.

PCR involved 60 Vbeta and 13 Jbeta primers. The data were produced by immunoSEQ multiplex PCR, yet TCRdb's version contains in-frame clones alone and is incomplete. The sample carries under 200,000 clones, 70% to 85% recorded once. The chain recombines TRBV9 with TRBJ1-2; D is possibly TRBD1 (5 bases). The sequenced sample consisted of PBMCs. This TCR was sampled from a middle-aged woman in good health and CMV-seronegative. CDR3 in amino acids: CASTRDSQYGYTF. As DNA, the CDR3 is TGTGCCAGCACACGTGACAGCCAGTATGGCTACACCTTC.